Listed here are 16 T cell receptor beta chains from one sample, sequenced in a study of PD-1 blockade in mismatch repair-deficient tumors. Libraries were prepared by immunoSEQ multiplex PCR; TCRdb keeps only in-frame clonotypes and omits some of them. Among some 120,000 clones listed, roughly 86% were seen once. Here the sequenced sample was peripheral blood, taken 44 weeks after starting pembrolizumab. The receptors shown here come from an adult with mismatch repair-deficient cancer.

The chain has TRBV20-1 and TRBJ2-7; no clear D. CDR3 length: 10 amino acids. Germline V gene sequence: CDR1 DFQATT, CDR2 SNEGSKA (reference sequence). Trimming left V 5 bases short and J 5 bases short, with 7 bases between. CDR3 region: CSAERDEQYF. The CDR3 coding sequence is TGCAGTGCTGAGCGCGACGAGCAGTACTTC.

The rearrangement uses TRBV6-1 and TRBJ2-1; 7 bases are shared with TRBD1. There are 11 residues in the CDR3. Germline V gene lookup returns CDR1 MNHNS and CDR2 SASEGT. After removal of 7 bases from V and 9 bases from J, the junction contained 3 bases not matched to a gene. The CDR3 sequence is CASTRDSEQFF. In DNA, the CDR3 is TGTGCCAGCACCAGGGACAGTGAGCAGTTCTTC.

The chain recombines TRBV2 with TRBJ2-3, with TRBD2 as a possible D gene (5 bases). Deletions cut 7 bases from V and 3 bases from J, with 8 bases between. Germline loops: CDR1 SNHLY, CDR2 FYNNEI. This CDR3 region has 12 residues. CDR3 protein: CASTRGTDTQYF. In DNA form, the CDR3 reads TGTGCCAGCACTAGAGGGACAGATACGCAGTATTTT.

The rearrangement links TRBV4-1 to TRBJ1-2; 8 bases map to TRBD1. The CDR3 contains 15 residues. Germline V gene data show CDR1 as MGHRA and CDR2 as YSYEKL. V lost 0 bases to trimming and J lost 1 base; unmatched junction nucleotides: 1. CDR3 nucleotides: TGCGCCAGCAGCCAAGAACAGGGGGGTAACTATGGCTACACCTTC. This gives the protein CASSQEQGGNYGYTF.

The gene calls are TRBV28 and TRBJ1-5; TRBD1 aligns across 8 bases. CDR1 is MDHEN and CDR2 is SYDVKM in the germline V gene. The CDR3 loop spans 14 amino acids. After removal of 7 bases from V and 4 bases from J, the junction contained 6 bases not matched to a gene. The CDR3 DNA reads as TGTGCCAGCACCAAGGGACAGGCGAATCAGCCCCAGCATTTT. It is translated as CASTKGQANQPQHF.

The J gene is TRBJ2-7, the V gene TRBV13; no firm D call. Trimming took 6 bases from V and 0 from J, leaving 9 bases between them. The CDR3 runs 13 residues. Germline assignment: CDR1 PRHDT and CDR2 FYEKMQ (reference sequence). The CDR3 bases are TGTGCCAGCAGAAAGTCCCGCTCCTACGAGCAGTACTTC. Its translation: CASRKSRSYEQYF.

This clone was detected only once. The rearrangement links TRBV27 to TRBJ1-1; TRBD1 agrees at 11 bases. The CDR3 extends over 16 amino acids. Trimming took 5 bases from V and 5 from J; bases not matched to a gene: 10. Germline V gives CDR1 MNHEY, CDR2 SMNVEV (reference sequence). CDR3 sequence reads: CASSPGQGAVGTEAFF. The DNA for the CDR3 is TGTGCCAGCAGTCCCGGACAGGGGGCAGTTGGAACTGAAGCTTTCTTT.

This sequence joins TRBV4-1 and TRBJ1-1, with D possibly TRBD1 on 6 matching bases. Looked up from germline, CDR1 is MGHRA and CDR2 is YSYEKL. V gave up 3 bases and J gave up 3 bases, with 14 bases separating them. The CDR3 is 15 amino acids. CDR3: CASSQISRGDTEAFF. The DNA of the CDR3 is TGCGCCAGCAGCCAGATTAGTAGGGGGGACACTGAAGCTTTCTTT.

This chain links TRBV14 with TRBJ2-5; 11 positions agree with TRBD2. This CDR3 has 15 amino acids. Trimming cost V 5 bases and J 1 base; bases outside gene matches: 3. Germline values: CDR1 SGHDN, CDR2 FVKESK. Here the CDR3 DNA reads TGTGCCAGCAGCAAGGGACTAGCGGTCCAAGAGACCCAGTACTTC. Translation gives CASSKGLAVQETQYF.

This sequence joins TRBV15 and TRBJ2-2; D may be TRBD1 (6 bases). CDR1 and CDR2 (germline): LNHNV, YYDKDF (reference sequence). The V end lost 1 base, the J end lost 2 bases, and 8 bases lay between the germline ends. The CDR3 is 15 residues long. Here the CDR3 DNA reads TGTGCCACCAGCAGAGTCGGGACAAACACCGGGGAGCTGTTTTTT. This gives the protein CATSRVGTNTGELFF.

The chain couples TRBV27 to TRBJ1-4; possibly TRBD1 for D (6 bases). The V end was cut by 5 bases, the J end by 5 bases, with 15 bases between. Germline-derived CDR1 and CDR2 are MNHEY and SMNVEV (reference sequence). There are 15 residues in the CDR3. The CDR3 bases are TGTGCCAGCAGTCCGAGACAGGAGTCAAATGAAAAACTGTTTTTT. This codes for CASSPRQESNEKLFF.

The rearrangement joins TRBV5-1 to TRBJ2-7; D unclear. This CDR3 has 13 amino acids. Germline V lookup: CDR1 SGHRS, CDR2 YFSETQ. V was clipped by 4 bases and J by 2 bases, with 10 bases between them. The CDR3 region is CASSPGGAYEQYF. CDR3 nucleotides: TGCGCCAGCAGCCCCGGTGGGGCCTACGAGCAGTACTTC. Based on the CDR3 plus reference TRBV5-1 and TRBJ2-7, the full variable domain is KAGVTQTPRYLIKTRGQQVTLSCSPISGHRSVSWYQQTPGQGLQFLFEYFSETQRNKGNFPGRFSGRQFSNSRSEMNVSTLELGDSALYLCASSPGGAYEQYFGPGTRLTVT.

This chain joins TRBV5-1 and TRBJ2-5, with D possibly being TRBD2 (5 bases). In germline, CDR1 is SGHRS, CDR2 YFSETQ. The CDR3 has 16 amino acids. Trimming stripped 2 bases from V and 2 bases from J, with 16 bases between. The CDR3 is CASSFTSLGVQETQYF. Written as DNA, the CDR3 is TGCGCCAGCAGCTTCACTAGTTTAGGAGTGCAAGAGACCCAGTACTTC.

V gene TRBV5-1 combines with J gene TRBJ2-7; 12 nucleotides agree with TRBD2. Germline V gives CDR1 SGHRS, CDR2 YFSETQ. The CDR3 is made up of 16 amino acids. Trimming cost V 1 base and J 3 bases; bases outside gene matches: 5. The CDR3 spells CASSLRLAGEDYEQYF. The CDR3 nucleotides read TGCGCCAGCAGCTTGCGACTAGCGGGAGAAGACTACGAGCAGTACTTC.

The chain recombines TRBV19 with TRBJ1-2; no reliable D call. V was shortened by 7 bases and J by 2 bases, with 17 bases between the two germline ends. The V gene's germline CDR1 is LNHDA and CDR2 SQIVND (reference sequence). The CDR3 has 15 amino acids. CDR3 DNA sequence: TGTGCCAGTACCCCGAAGGTCTGGGTAAACTATGGCTACACCTTC. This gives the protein CASTPKVWVNYGYTF. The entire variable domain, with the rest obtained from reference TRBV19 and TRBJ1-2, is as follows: DGGITQSPKYLFRKEGQNVTLSCEQNLNHDAMYWYRQDPGQGLRLIYYSQIVNDFQKGDIAEGYSVSREKKESFPLTVTSAQKNPTAFYLCASTPKVWVNYGYTFGSGTRLTVV.

The CDR3: CASSRQGPNSNTEAFF. CDR3 DNA: TGTGCCAGCAGTCGACAGGGGCCCAACTCGAACACTGAAGCTTTCTTT. The V gene is TRBV28, the J gene TRBJ1-1; 8 nucleotides agree with TRBD1. Trimming removed 5 bases from V and 1 base from J; junction bases left unmatched: 9. The CDR3 spans 16 residues. The V gene's germline CDR1 is MDHEN and CDR2 SYDVKM.